Listed below are T cell receptor beta chains from one sample, sequenced in a study of T cell changes during pregnancy in multiple sclerosis. Repertoires were generated with immunoSEQ multiplex PCR, while TCRdb's copy carries only in-frame clones and drops some. The sample has 50,000 to 75,000 clones; over 90% are singletons. The source material was CD8+ T cells from peripheral blood mononuclear cells, sampled in the third trimester of pregnancy. These receptors all come from a female donor with multiple sclerosis, enrolled in a pregnancy study. CDR3s include the opening cysteine and the closing phenylalanine or tryptophan. Each record gives: V gene, D gene, J gene, clone size, CDR3 protein, CDR3 DNA. D genes are given only for firm matches. Size tells how often a clone was seen (once, few, many) or the class of an expanded clone, and some rows leave it out.

>TRBV7-3|TRBD2|TRBJ2-3|NA
CASSLWASGRPDTQYF
TGTGCCAGCAGCTTATGGGCTAGCGGGAGGCCGGATACGCAGTATTTT
>TRBV30|NA|TRBJ2-7|once
CAWSPPLAVEQYF
TGTGCCTGGAGTCCACCCTTAGCGGTTGAGCAGTACTTC
>TRBV2|NA|TRBJ2-2|NA
CASRRSSGELFF
TGTGCCAGCAGACGCTCTAGCGGGGAGCTGTTTTTT
>TRBV30|NA|TRBJ2-3|NA
CAWNSGGGDTQYF
TGTGCTTGGAACAGCGGCGGTGGGGATACGCAGTATTTT
>TRBV9|TRBD2|TRBJ2-3|NA
CASSERLAGLLDTQYF
TGTGCCAGCAGCGAAAGACTAGCGGGACTCCTCGATACGCAGTATTTT
>TRBV28|TRBD1|TRBJ2-7|NA
CASRWDRGNEQYF
TGTGCCAGCAGGTGGGACAGGGGGAACGAGCAGTACTTC
>TRBV6-5|TRBD2|TRBJ2-7|NA
CASALGGTGYEQYF
TGTGCCAGCGCCCTGGGAGGGACGGGCTACGAGCAGTACTTC
>TRBV5-1|TRBD2|TRBJ2-2|NA
CASSSPTGTSGRTGELFF
TGCGCCAGCAGCTCTCCTACCGGGACTAGCGGGAGGACCGGGGAGCTGTTTTTT
>TRBV27|TRBD2|TRBJ2-7|NA
CASRTSGSRNEQYF
TGTGCCAGCAGGACTAGCGGGAGTCGCAACGAGCAGTACTTC
>TRBV5-1|TRBD1|TRBJ1-2|NA
CASSADRGGGYGYTF
TGCGCCAGCAGCGCCGACAGGGGTGGTGGCTATGGCTACACCTTC